The rows below give T cell receptor beta chains drawn from one sample of a study of neurological immune-mediated disorders. TCRdb passed the 5' RACE reads through MiXCR, listing each CDR3 protein once. The table shows more than 50,000 distinct CDR3 sequences, with over 3.5% occurring only once. Sequenced: PBMCs. The source is a woman between 50 and 59 years old with multiple sclerosis. Each CDR3 is given without its conserved first and last residue. The size of a clone is reported for some rows only, either as once, few or many, or as a class for expanded clones.

V,J,size,CDR3
TRBV18,TRBJ2-5,many,ASSPGQEGGETQY
TRBV21-1,TRBJ1-1,many,ASGRSVAMNTEAF
TRBV5-4,TRBJ2-5,many,ASRGGETQY
TRBV5-1,TRBJ1-2,many,ASSLGSGLVYT
TRBV5-1,TRBJ1-4,many,ASSLETGSNEKLF
TRBV2,TRBJ2-5,many,ASSFRQGVLETQY
TRBV10-2,TRBJ1-6,many,ASSRQGASSPLN
TRBV6-5,TRBJ2-1,many,ASSWSPSGVGNEQF
TRBV12-3/TRBV12-4,TRBJ2-3,many,ASSGRSPRGADTQY
TRBV10-3,TRBJ2-7,many,AISESRDRGFYEQY
TRBV11-3,TRBJ1-1,many,ASSLMVGGNTEAF
TRBV7-9,TRBJ1-2,few,ASSASVYGYT
TRBV20-1,TRBJ2-1,many,SARQAGGRGNEQF
TRBV7-3,TRBJ2-1,many,ASSGPDRGYNEQF
TRBV4-3,TRBJ1-3,many,ASSQLRSSGNTIY
TRBV6-2/TRBV6-3,TRBJ2-6,many,ASTEGAAGANVLT
TRBV12-3/TRBV12-4,TRBJ2-7,many,ASIGTGGEQY
TRBV11-2,TRBJ2-3,many,ASSLMGNTQY
TRBV5-1,TRBJ2-2,many,ASSLTGPTGELF
TRBV7-2,TRBJ2-5,many,ASSLGVVGLKTQY
TRBV7-9,TRBJ2-7,many,ASSKDRVHEQY
TRBV5-1,TRBJ2-1,many,ASSFSESSYNEQF
TRBV20-1,TRBJ2-7,many,SARGAQGNSYEQY
TRBV20-1,TRBJ2-7,few,SARDPAGGPDEQY
TRBV7-9,TRBJ2-2,many,ASSSNTGELF
TRBV16,TRBJ2-1,NA,ASSQWDGDNEQF
TRBV29-1,TRBJ2-4,many,SVQQGTAKNIQY
TRBV3-1,TRBJ1-1,many,ASSQGVRLNTEAF
TRBV5-5,TRBJ1-2,many,ASSLGPGPGYGYT
TRBV3-1,TRBJ1-1,many,ASSQGSGLNTEAF
TRBV6-2/TRBV6-3,TRBJ2-1,many,ASSYSRPGQQF
TRBV6-2/TRBV6-3,TRBJ1-1,many,ASSYDWNTEAF
TRBV10-3,TRBJ1-1,many,AARGGVNTEAF
TRBV20-1,TRBJ2-7,many,SASGGTGYEQY
TRBV20-1,TRBJ2-5,many,SASKPPQETQY